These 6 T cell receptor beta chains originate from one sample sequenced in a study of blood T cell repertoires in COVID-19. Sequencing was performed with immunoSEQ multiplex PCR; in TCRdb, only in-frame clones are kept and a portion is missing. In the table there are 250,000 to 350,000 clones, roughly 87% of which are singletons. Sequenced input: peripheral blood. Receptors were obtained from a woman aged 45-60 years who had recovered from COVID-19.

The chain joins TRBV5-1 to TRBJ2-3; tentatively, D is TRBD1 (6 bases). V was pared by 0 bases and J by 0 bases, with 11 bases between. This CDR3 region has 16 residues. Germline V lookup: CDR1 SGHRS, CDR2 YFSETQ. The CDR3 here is CASSLARTASTDTQYF. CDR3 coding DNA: TGCGCCAGCAGCTTGGCCAGGACAGCGAGCACAGATACGCAGTATTTT.

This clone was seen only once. CDR3 loop: CASSQDSPSGDTYNEQFF. CDR3 DNA sequence: TGCGCCAGCAGCCAAGATTCGCCTAGCGGGGATACCTACAATGAGCAGTTCTTC. This chain connects TRBV4-3 to TRBJ2-1; 9 nucleotides agree with TRBD2. The CDR3 has 18 residues. V shed 0 bases, J shed 2 bases, and the junction held 8 bases outside the gene matches. CDR1 and CDR2 from the germline V gene are LGHNA and YSLEER.

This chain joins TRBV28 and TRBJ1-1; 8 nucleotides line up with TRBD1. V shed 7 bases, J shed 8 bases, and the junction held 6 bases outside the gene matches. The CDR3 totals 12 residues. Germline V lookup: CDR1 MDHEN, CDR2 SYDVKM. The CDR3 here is CASKGTGGEAFF. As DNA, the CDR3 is TGTGCCAGCAAAGGAACAGGGGGAGAAGCTTTCTTT.

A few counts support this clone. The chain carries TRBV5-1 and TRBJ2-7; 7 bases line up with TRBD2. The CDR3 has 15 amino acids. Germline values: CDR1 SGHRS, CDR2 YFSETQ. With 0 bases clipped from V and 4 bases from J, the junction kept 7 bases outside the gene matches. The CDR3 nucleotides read TGCGCCAGCAGCTTGGAATCGGGAGGCCGATACGAGCAGTACTTC. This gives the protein CASSLESGGRYEQYF.

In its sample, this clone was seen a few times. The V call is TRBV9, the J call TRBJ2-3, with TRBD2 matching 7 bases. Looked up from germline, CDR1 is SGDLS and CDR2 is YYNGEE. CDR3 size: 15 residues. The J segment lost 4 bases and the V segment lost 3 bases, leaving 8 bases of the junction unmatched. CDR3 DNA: TGTGCCAGCAGCGCTGCGGGAGTTCGCGCAGATACGCAGTATTTT. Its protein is CASSAAGVRADTQYF.

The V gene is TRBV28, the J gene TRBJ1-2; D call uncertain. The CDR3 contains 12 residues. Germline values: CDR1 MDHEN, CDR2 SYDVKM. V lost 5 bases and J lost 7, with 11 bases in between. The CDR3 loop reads CASSLNPSGYTF. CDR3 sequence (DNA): TGTGCCAGCAGTCTTAATCCTAGTGGCTACACCTTC.